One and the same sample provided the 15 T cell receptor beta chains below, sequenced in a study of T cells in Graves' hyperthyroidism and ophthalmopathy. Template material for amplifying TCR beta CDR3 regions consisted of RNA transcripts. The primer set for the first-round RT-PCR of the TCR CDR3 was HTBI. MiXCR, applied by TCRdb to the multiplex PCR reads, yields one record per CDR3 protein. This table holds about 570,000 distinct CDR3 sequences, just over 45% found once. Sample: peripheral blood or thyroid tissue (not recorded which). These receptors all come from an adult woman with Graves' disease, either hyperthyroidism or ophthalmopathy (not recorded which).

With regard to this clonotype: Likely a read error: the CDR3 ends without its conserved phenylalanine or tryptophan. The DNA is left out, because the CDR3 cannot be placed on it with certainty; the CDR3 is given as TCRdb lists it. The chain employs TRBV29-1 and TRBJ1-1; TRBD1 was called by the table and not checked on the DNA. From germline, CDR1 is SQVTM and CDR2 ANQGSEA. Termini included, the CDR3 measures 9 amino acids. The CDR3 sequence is CSVGAQGNY.

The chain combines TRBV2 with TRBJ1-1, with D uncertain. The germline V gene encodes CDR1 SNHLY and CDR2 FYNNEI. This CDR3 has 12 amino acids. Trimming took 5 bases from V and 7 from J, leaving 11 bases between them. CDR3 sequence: CASSPPGLEAFF. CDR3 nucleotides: TGTGCCAGCAGTCCTCCAGGCCTTGAAGCTTTCTTT.

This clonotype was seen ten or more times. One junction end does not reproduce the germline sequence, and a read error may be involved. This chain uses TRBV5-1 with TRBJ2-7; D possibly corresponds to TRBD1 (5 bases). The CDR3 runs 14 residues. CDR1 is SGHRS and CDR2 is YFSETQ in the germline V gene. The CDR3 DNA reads TGTGCCAGCAGCCTCGCAGGGCTCTCCTACGAGCAGTACTTC. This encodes CASSLAGLSYEQYF. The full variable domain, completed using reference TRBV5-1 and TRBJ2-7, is KAGVTQTPRYLIKTRGQQVTLSCSPISGHRSVSWYQQTPGQGLQFLFEYFSETQRNKGNFPGRFSGRQFSNSRSEMNVSTLELGDSALYLCASSLAGLSYEQYFGPGTRLTVT.

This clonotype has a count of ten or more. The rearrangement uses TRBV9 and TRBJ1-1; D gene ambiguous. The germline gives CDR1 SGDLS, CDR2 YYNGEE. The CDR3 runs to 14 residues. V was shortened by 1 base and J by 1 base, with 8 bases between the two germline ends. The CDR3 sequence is CASSVPDGNTEAFF. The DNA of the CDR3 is TGTGCCAGCAGCGTACCAGACGGGAACACTGAAGCTTTCTTT.

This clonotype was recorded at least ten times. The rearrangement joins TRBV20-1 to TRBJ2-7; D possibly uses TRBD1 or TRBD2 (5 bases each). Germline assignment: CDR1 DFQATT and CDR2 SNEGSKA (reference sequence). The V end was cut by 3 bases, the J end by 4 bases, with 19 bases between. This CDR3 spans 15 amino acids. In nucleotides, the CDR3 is TGCAGTGCTAGTCGGAGTGGCATCGGGGCATACGAGCAGTACTTC. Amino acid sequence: CSASRSGIGAYEQYF.

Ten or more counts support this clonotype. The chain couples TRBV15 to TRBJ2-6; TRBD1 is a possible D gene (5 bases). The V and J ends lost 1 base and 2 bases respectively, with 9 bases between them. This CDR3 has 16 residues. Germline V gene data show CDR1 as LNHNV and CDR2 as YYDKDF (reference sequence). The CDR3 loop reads CATSRVVGPGANVLTF. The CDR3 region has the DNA TGTGCCACCAGCAGAGTTGTGGGGCCTGGGGCCAACGTCCTGACTTTC.

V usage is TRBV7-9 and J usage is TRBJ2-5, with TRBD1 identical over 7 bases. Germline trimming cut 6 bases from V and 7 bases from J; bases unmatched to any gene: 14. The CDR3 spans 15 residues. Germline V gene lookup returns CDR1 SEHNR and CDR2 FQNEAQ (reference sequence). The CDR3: CASSEAGRGSGTQYF. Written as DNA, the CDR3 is TGTGCCAGCAGTGAAGCTGGCAGGGGGAGTGGGACCCAGTACTTC. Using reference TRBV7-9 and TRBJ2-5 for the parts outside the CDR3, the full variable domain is DTGVSQNPRHKITKRGQNVTFRCDPISEHNRLYWYRQTLGQGPEFLTYFQNEAQLEKSRLLSDRFSAERPKGSFSTLEIQRTEQGDSAMYLCASSEAGRGSGTQYFGPGTRLLVL.

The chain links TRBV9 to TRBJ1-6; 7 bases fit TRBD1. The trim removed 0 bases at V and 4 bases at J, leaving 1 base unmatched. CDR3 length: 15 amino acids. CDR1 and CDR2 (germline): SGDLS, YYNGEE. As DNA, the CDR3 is TGTGCCAGCAGCGTAGCGGGACAGTATAATTCACCCCTCCACTTT. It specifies CASSVAGQYNSPLHF.

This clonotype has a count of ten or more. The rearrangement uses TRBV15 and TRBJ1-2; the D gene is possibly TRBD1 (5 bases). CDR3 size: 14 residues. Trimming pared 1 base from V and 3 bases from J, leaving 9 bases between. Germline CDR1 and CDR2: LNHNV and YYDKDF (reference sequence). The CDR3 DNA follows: TGTGCCACCAGCAGAGGACTGGGGGACTATGGCTACACCTTC. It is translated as CATSRGLGDYGYTF.

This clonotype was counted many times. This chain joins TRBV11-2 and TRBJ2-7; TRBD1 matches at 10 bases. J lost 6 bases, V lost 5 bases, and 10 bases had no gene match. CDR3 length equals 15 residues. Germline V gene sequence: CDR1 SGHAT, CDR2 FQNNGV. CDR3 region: CASSGSGTGAFEQYF. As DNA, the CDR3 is TGTGCCAGCAGCGGCTCCGGGACAGGGGCCTTCGAGCAGTACTTC.

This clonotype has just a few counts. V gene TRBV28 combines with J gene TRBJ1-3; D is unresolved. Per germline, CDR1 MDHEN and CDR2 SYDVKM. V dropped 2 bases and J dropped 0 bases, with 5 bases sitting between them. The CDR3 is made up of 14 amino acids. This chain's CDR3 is CASSLAHSGNTIYF. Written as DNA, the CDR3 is TGTGCCAGCAGTTTAGCACACTCTGGAAACACCATATATTTT.

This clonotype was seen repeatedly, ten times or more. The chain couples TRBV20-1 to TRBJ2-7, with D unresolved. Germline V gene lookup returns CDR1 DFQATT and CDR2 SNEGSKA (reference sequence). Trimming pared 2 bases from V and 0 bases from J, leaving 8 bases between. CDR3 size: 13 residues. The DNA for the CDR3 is TGCAGTGCTAGACTGGCGGCCTCCTACGAGCAGTACTTC. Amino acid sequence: CSARLAASYEQYF.

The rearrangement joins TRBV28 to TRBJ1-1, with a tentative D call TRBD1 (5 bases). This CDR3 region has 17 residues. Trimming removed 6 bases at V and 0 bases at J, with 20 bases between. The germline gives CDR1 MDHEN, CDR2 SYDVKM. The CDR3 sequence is CASSPRGVQFMNTEAFF. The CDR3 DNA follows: TGTGCCAGCAGCCCTAGAGGGGTACAATTTATGAACACTGAAGCTTTCTTT.

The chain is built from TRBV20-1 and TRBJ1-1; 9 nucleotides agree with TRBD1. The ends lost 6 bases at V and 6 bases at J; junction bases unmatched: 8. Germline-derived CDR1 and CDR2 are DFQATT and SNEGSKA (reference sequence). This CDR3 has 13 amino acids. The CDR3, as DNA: TGCAGTGCCCTCGAACAGGGGGCGGCTGAAGCTTTCTTT. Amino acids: CSALEQGAAEAFF.

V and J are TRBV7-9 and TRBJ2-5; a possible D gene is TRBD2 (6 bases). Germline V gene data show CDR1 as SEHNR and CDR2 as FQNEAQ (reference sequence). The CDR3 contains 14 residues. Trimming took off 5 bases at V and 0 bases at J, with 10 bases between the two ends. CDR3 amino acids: CASSHRDYQETQYF. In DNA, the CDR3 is TGTGCCAGCAGCCACCGGGACTACCAAGAGACCCAGTACTTC.